Listed below are T cell receptor beta chains from one sample, sequenced in a study of brain T cells in children with intractable seizures. Method: immunoSEQ multiplex PCR; TCRdb's copy keeps in-frame clones and lacks some. The sample has hundreds of thousands of clones; more than 85% are singletons. This material consisted of peripheral blood, taken roughly 5 months after surgery. The receptors were gathered from a boy younger than two with tuberous sclerosis and intractable seizures. Each CDR3 is given with its conserved first and last residue. The D gene is left open where the match is weak. Expanded clones are given a class, and other clones once, few, many or no size at all.

NA TRBJ2-7 13 NA TRBV19 CASSIDTPSEQYF TGTGCCAGTAGTATAGATACTCCCTCCGAGCAGTACTTC
NA TRBJ2-2 16 NA TRBV7-9 CASRPPGPTNTGELFF TGTGCCAGCAGACCCCCGGGACCAACGAACACCGGGGAGCTGTTTTTT
NA TRBJ2-1 16 NA TRBV6-6 CASSYSRTGTYNEQFF TGTGCCAGCAGTTACTCGAGAACTGGGACTTACAATGAGCAGTTCTTC
NA TRBJ2-5 13 NA TRBV5-4 CASSLEGNGHPYF TGTGCCAGCAGCTTAGAGGGAAATGGACATCCATACTTC
NA TRBJ2-3 15 NA TRBV6-5 CASSYANGITDTQYF TGTGCCAGCAGTTACGCAAATGGAATCACAGATACGCAGTATTTT
NA TRBJ2-1 16 NA TRBV9 CASSPYVVGFTFEKFF TGTGCCAGCAGCCCGTACGTAGTGGGGTTCACCTTCGAGAAGTTCTTC
NA TRBJ2-3 17 TRBD2 TRBV2 CASSVTSGGAVTDTQYF TGTGCCAGCAGCGTTACTAGCGGGGGGGCCGTCACAGATACGCAGTATTTT
NA TRBJ2-5 13 NA TRBV19 CASSIRTQETQYF TGTGCCAGTAGTATTCGGACCCAAGAGACCCAGTACTTC
NA TRBJ1-3 17 NA TRBV4-1 CASSLREGGISGNTIYF TGCGCCAGCAGCCTTCGAGAGGGGGGTATCTCTGGAAACACCATATATTTT
NA TRBJ1-2 17 TRBD1 TRBV11-3 CASSSEHPGQGHGGYTF TGTGCCAGCAGTTCCGAACATCCGGGACAGGGTCACGGTGGCTACACCTTC
NA TRBJ1-5 14 TRBD1 TRBV6-5 CASSSGQGGQPQHF TGTGCCAGCAGTTCGGGACAGGGAGGCCAGCCCCAGCATTTT
NA TRBJ2-1 15 NA TRBV27 CASSPDSYPYNEQFF TGTGCCAGCAGTCCGGACTCATACCCCTACAATGAGCAGTTCTTC
NA TRBJ2-7 13 NA TRBV27 CASSHHPIYEQYF TGTGCCAGCAGCCATCACCCAATCTACGAGCAGTACTTC
once TRBJ2-7 13 NA TRBV5-1 CASSPGADYEQYF TGCGCCAGCAGCCCCGGGGCTGACTACGAGCAGTACTTC
NA TRBJ2-2 15 NA TRBV21-1 CASSKDRGNTGELFF TGTGCCAGCAGCAAAGACAGGGGGAACACCGGGGAGCTGTTTTTT
NA TRBJ1-2 16 TRBD1 TRBV5-1 CASSSDLGTVTFGYTF TGCGCCAGCAGCTCGGACTTAGGGACAGTTACTTTTGGCTACACCTTC
NA TRBJ2-5 17 TRBD1 TRBV9 CASSVGQGASRQETQYF TGTGCCAGCAGCGTAGGTCAGGGGGCGTCAAGGCAAGAGACCCAGTACTTC
NA TRBJ2-1 13 NA TRBV30 CAWSVRFYNEQFF TGTGCCTGGAGTGTACGGTTCTACAATGAGCAGTTCTTC
once TRBJ1-5 16 NA TRBV7-9 CASSSTGRHSNQPQHF TGTGCCAGCAGCAGCACGGGACGGCATAGCAATCAGCCCCAGCATTTT
NA TRBJ2-7 13 TRBD2 TRBV7-9 CASSPSGTYEQYF TGTGCCAGCAGCCCCAGCGGGACCTACGAGCAGTACTTC
NA TRBJ2-3 21 NA TRBV7-8 CASSFIGVALAGARHTDTQYF TGTGCCAGCAGCTTTATCGGCGTGGCATTGGCGGGGGCCCGTCACACAGATACGCAGTATTTT
NA TRBJ2-2 14 NA TRBV11-2 CASSWGRGTGELFF TGTGCCAGCAGCTGGGGGAGGGGGACCGGGGAGCTGTTTTTT
NA TRBJ1-4 14 NA TRBV27 CASSFTAYNEKLFF TGTGCCAGCAGTTTTACAGCTTACAATGAAAAACTGTTTTTT
NA TRBJ1-5 15 NA TRBV21-1 CASSIGGRSNQPQHF TGTGCCAGCAGCATAGGGGGGAGGAGCAATCAGCCCCAGCATTTT
NA TRBJ2-7 15 TRBD2 TRBV19 CASSIVGLAGGEQYF TGTGCCAGTAGTATAGTTGGACTAGCGGGAGGCGAGCAGTACTTC
NA TRBJ2-3 15 NA TRBV5-1 CASSLGMSSTDTQYF TGCGCCAGCAGCTTGGGAATGTCTAGCACAGATACGCAGTATTTT
NA TRBJ1-2 12 NA TRBV28 CASSSERGGYTF TGTGCCAGCAGTTCAGAAAGAGGTGGCTACACCTTC
NA TRBJ2-5 18 TRBD2 TRBV3-1/TRBV3-2 CASSQGYGGGPTGETQYF TGTGCCAGCAGCCAAGGCTACGGCGGGGGGCCAACGGGGGAGACCCAGTACTTC
once TRBJ2-3 19 TRBD2 TRBV7-3 CASSPSGLAGGRSGDTQYF TGTGCCAGCAGCCCATCTGGACTAGCGGGAGGCCGGTCCGGGGATACGCAGTATTTT
NA TRBJ2-3 14 TRBD2 TRBV2 CASRTLAGPDTQYF TGTGCCAGCAGGACTCTAGCGGGGCCAGATACGCAGTATTTT
NA TRBJ2-1 16 TRBD2 TRBV27 CASSLSGTSVKNEQFF TGTGCCAGCAGTTTATCAGGGACTAGCGTGAAAAATGAGCAGTTCTTC
NA TRBJ2-1 15 NA TRBV19 CATSRDTPWGNEQFF TGTGCCACCTCAAGAGACACCCCGTGGGGCAATGAGCAGTTCTTC